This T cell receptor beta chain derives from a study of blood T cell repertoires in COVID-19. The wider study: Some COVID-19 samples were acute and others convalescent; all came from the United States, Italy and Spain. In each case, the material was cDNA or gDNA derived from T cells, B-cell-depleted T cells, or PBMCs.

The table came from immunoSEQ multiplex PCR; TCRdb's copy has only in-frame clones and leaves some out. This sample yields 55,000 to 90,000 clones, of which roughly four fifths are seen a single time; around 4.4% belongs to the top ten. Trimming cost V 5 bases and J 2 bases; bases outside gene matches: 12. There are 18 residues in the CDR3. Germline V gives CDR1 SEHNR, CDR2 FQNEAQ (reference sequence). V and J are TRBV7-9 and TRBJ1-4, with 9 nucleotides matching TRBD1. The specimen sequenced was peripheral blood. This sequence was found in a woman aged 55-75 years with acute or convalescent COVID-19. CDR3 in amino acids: CASSGDREGPGTNEKLFF. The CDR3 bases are TGTGCCAGCAGCGGGGACAGGGAGGGACCAGGGACTAATGAAAAACTGTTTTTT.